The following is a T cell receptor beta chain sequence with its context. The data were obtained in a study of shared clonotypes between healthy human individuals. Germline values: CDR1 SEHNR, CDR2 FQNEAQ (reference sequence). With 0 bases removed from V and 0 bases from J, the gap between germline ends came to 8 bases. The CDR3 has 15 amino acids. Clones were sequenced by immunoSEQ multiplex PCR, and TCRdb holds only the in-frame ones, with some missing. The table has a few million clones, about 92% seen once. Each sample came from a Caucasian adult donor living in Nashville, Tennessee. The TCR was taken from a man between 18 and 29 years old in good health. Some clones in this sample may be carry-over from other donors' samples. The material sequenced was naive CD4+ T cells from PBMCs. Subset described: CD45RA+ positively selected. The J gene is TRBJ1-2, the V gene TRBV7-9; D possibly corresponds to TRBD1 (5 bases). In DNA, the CDR3 is TGTGCCAGCAGCTTAGCGTGGGGCCCTAACTATGGCTACACCTTC. This encodes CASSLAWGPNYGYTF.